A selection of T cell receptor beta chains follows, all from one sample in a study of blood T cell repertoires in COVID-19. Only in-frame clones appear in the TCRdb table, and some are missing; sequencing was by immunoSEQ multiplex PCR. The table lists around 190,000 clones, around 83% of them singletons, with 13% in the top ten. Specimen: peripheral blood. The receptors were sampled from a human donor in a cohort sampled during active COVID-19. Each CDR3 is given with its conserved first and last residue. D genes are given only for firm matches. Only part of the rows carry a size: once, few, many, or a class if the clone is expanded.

CDR3 protein: CASSIVAPTPSGRTDEQETQYF
J gene: TRBJ2-5
V gene: TRBV19
clone size: -
D gene: TRBD2

CDR3 protein: CASSQLAGAYEQYF
J gene: TRBJ2-7
V gene: TRBV4-1
clone size: -
D gene: -

CDR3 protein: CASSSNLGIYNEQFF
J gene: TRBJ2-1
V gene: TRBV5-5
clone size: -
D gene: -

CDR3 protein: CASSKKERELPDTQYF
J gene: TRBJ2-3
V gene: TRBV19
clone size: -
D gene: TRBD2

CDR3 protein: CASSRRGKETQYF
J gene: TRBJ2-5
V gene: TRBV3-1/TRBV3-2
clone size: -
D gene: -

CDR3 protein: CATSLAGVSDTQYF
J gene: TRBJ2-3
V gene: TRBV5-4
clone size: -
D gene: TRBD2

CDR3 protein: CASSKSGQGWDGYTF
J gene: TRBJ1-2
V gene: TRBV28
clone size: -
D gene: TRBD1

CDR3 protein: CASSPTTGSQNTEAFF
J gene: TRBJ1-1
V gene: TRBV18
clone size: -
D gene: -

CDR3 protein: CASSRGRQGTEAFF
J gene: TRBJ1-1
V gene: TRBV3-1/TRBV3-2
clone size: few
D gene: TRBD1

CDR3 protein: CASSLVAGELRGQYF
J gene: TRBJ2-7
V gene: TRBV7-9
clone size: -
D gene: -

CDR3 protein: CASSSRQSLTDTQYF
J gene: TRBJ2-3
V gene: TRBV7-2
clone size: once
D gene: -

CDR3 protein: CASSYSRSHSYEQYF
J gene: TRBJ2-7
V gene: TRBV6-2/TRBV6-3
clone size: -
D gene: -

CDR3 protein: CASSPDRNTGELFF
J gene: TRBJ2-2
V gene: TRBV2
clone size: -
D gene: -

CDR3 protein: CASSRTAQGAGGQETQYF
J gene: TRBJ2-5
V gene: TRBV4-1
clone size: few
D gene: TRBD1

CDR3 protein: CASSLIGTNEQYF
J gene: TRBJ2-7
V gene: TRBV7-9
clone size: -
D gene: -

CDR3 protein: CASSWDSTGELFF
J gene: TRBJ2-2
V gene: TRBV5-1
clone size: -
D gene: TRBD1